This T cell receptor beta chain was identified in a study of OX40 agonist ivuxolimab in advanced cancers. Germline V CDR1 and CDR2: MDHEN, SYDVKM. V was cut by 4 bases and J by 5 bases, with 17 bases left in between. The CDR3 spans 15 residues. The table came from immunoSEQ multiplex PCR; TCRdb's copy has only in-frame clones and leaves some out. The table records 65,000 to 75,000 clones, approximately 84% of them present only once. Material: CD4+ or CD8+ T cells sorted from blood, obtained in a trial of the OX40 agonist ivuxolimab. The receptor's source is an adult with an advanced solid tumor such as melanoma, head and neck, liver or kidney cancer. The genes are TRBV28 and TRBJ1-2; D is perhaps TRBD1 (6 bases). Here the CDR3 reads CASSSSGAEKYGYTF. The CDR3 DNA reads as TGTGCCAGCAGTTCATCAGGGGCGGAGAAGTATGGCTACACCTTC.